The 20 T cell receptor beta chains listed next were all sequenced from one sample in a study of CD8 T cells in Susac syndrome. About 0.45 to 1 ug RNA was reverse transcribed with random hexamers. A single record per CDR3 protein comes from TCRdb applying MiXCR to the immunoSEQ multiplex PCR reads. The data show 250,000 to 300,000 distinct CDR3 sequences, 70% to 90% seen once. The sequenced sample consisted of CD8+ T cells from PBMCs. These receptor sequences come from a human donor with multiple sclerosis.

The genes are TRBV19 and TRBJ2-1; D ambiguous. CDR3 length: 11 amino acids. Trimming cost V 7 bases and J 9 bases, with 10 bases left between them. Per germline, CDR1 LNHDA and CDR2 SQIVND (reference sequence). CDR3 amino acids: CASTFRREQFF. CDR3 nucleotides: TGTGCCAGTACCTTTCGACGTGAGCAGTTCTTC.

This chain uses TRBV27 with TRBJ1-2; no clear D. The germline gives CDR1 MNHEY, CDR2 SMNVEV (reference sequence). V lost 0 bases, J lost 8 bases, and 10 bases lay in between. The length of the CDR3 is 13 residues. The CDR3 DNA reads as TGTGCCAGCAGTTTATCTCTCGGGGTCGGCTACACCTTC. Amino acid sequence: CASSLSLGVGYTF.

The chain uses TRBV19 and TRBJ1-1; tentatively, D is TRBD1 (6 bases). The germline V and J ends were trimmed by 7 bases and 1 base, with 16 bases remaining between them. Germline V gene sequence: CDR1 LNHDA, CDR2 SQIVND (reference sequence). This CDR3 region has 15 residues. CDR3 sequence (DNA): TGTGCCAGTACTCTCGGGGGGACAAAGAACACTGAAGCTTTCTTT. Translated, it gives CASTLGGTKNTEAFF.

V usage is TRBV7-9 and J usage is TRBJ1-4; 8 positions agree with TRBD1. The CDR3 is made up of 14 amino acids. The V gene's germline CDR1 is SEHNR and CDR2 FQNEAQ (reference sequence). Trimming at V came to 3 bases and at J to 6 bases, leaving 3 bases not matched to a gene. CDR3 DNA sequence: TGTGCCAGCAGCTTGGACAGGGTAGATGAAAAACTGTTTTTT. Translated, it gives CASSLDRVDEKLFF.

The V gene is TRBV5-1, the J gene TRBJ2-1; D might be TRBD1 (5 bases). Germline V CDR1 and CDR2: SGHRS, YFSETQ. Trimming took 3 bases from V and 0 from J, leaving 10 bases between them. The CDR3 consists of 15 residues. The CDR3 spells CASSSWGSSYNEQFF. CDR3 nucleotides: TGCGCCAGCAGCTCGTGGGGCAGCTCCTACAATGAGCAGTTCTTC.

The chain links TRBV2 to TRBJ2-7, with D unresolved. V lost 0 bases to trimming and J lost 4 bases, with 7 bases between them. Looked up from germline, CDR1 is SNHLY and CDR2 is FYNNEI. The CDR3 contains 13 residues. The CDR3 sequence: CASSEALRYEQYF. The CDR3 nucleotides read TGTGCCAGCAGTGAAGCGCTTCGGTACGAGCAGTACTTC.

This chain links TRBV27 with TRBJ1-1, with TRBD1 identical over 7 bases. In germline, CDR1 is MNHEY, CDR2 SMNVEV (reference sequence). The CDR3 consists of 13 residues. The V gene end was trimmed by 6 bases and the J gene end by 4 bases; junction bases not matched to a gene: 5. The CDR3 region has the DNA TGTGCCAGCAGGACAGGGATCTTCACTGAAGCTTTCTTT. This sequence encodes CASRTGIFTEAFF.

The V gene is TRBV4-1, the J gene TRBJ2-2, with D possibly matching TRBD2 (7 bases). Trimming took off 3 bases at V and 6 bases at J, with 14 bases between the two ends. The V gene's germline CDR1 is MGHRA and CDR2 YSYEKL. The CDR3 extends over 15 amino acids. The CDR3 loop is CASSQQQGGAGELFF. The CDR3 DNA sequence: TGCGCCAGCAGCCAGCAACAGGGAGGGGCCGGGGAGCTGTTTTTT.

The count of this clonotype is one. The chain uses TRBV28 and TRBJ2-1; the D gene is possibly TRBD2 (5 bases). Trimming left V 2 bases short and J 8 bases short, with 10 bases between. Germline V gene lookup returns CDR1 MDHEN and CDR2 SYDVKM. CDR3 length: 13 residues. In DNA, the CDR3 is TGTGCCAGCAGTTTAGAGGCTAGCTATGAGCAGTTCTTC. Amino acid sequence: CASSLEASYEQFF.

The gene calls are TRBV9 and TRBJ1-1, with D possibly being TRBD1 (5 bases). This CDR3 contains 15 residues. V lost 0 bases and J lost 4, with 13 bases in between. Germline V gene sequence: CDR1 SGDLS, CDR2 YYNGEE. The CDR3 spells CASSVELGGGTEAFF. The CDR3 nucleotides are TGTGCCAGCAGCGTAGAGTTGGGGGGTGGCACTGAAGCTTTCTTT.

The chain combines TRBV5-6 with TRBJ1-2; no definite D call. V was cut by 5 bases and J by 3 bases, with 8 bases left in between. The V gene's germline CDR1 is SGHDT and CDR2 YYEEEE. This CDR3 is built from 12 residues. CDR3: CASSQVDYGYTF. The CDR3 region has the DNA TGTGCCAGCAGTCAGGTAGACTATGGCTACACCTTC.

This chain uses TRBV6-1 with TRBJ2-2, with D perhaps TRBD2 (5 bases). Deletions cut 6 bases from V and 2 bases from J, with 25 bases between. The CDR3 loop spans 19 amino acids. Per germline, CDR1 MNHNS and CDR2 SASEGT. CDR3 nucleotides: TGTGCCAGCAGCCTACAAGCGGCTGGGCTCGACTTCAACACCGGGGAGCTGTTTTTT. Translation gives CASSLQAAGLDFNTGELFF.

The V gene is TRBV27, the J gene TRBJ2-1, with TRBD2 identical over 8 bases. CDR1 MNHEY and CDR2 SMNVEV come from the germline V gene (reference sequence). The length of the CDR3 is 15 residues. After removal of 5 bases from V and 2 bases from J, the junction contained 5 bases not matched to a gene. The CDR3, as DNA: TGTGCCAGCAGTCCGACTAGCGTTCCCTACAATGAGCAGTTCTTC. It is translated as CASSPTSVPYNEQFF.

This clonotype is a singleton in its sample. The genes are TRBV2 and TRBJ2-3, with D possibly matching TRBD2 (5 bases). CDR3 length: 12 amino acids. V was pared by 10 bases and J by 12 bases, with 20 bases between. Germline V gene lookup returns CDR1 SNHLY and CDR2 FYNNEI. DNA of the CDR3: TGTGCCACCCCGGGGAATTCGGCACTTCAGTATTTT. Its protein product is CATPGNSALQYF. Filled out from reference TRBV2 and TRBJ2-3, the complete variable domain reads EPEVTQTPSHQVTQMGQEVILRCVPISNHLYFYWYRQILGQKVEFLVSFYNNEISEKSEIFDDQFSVERPDGSNFTLKIRSTKLEDSAMYFCATPGNSALQYFGPGTRLTVL.

The V call is TRBV6-5, the J call TRBJ2-1; 10 bases fit TRBD2. Trimming removed 8 bases from V and 7 bases from J; junction bases left unmatched: 8. The CDR3 is 14 amino acids. Germline V gene sequence: CDR1 MNHEY, CDR2 SVGAGI. In DNA, the CDR3 is TGTGCCAGCGGCCCTAGCGGGAGTGTGAATGAGCAGTTCTTC. This sequence encodes CASGPSGSVNEQFF.

The chain combines TRBV19 with TRBJ1-1; unclear D gene. Germline V CDR1 and CDR2: LNHDA, SQIVND (reference sequence). V dropped 7 bases and J dropped 1 base, with 13 bases sitting between them. The CDR3 loop spans 14 amino acids. This chain's CDR3 is CASTPKAWNTEAFF. CDR3 coding DNA: TGTGCCAGTACCCCGAAAGCCTGGAACACTGAAGCTTTCTTT.

This clonotype was seen more than once but under ten times. The chain combines TRBV4-1 with TRBJ2-1, with 13 bases fitting TRBD2. From germline, CDR1 is MGHRA and CDR2 YSYEKL. J lost 7 bases, V lost 4 bases, and 4 bases had no gene match. The CDR3 totals 15 residues. CDR3 region: CASSRLAGGANEQFF. The CDR3 DNA is TGCGCCAGCAGCCGACTAGCGGGAGGCGCAAATGAGCAGTTCTTC.

The chain has TRBV30 and TRBJ1-4; weak D call: TRBD1 (5 bases). CDR1 and CDR2 (germline): GTSNPN, SVGIG (reference sequence). The CDR3 loop spans 16 amino acids. Deletions cut 5 bases from V and 0 bases from J, with 16 bases between. CDR3 sequence (DNA): TGTGCCTGGGCTCAGGGACTTTCCGCAACTAATGAAAAACTGTTTTTT. The encoded protein is CAWAQGLSATNEKLFF.

This clonotype has just a few counts. The chain recombines TRBV7-8 with TRBJ1-5; maybe TRBD1 (5 bases). The CDR3 runs to 13 residues. Germline CDR1 reads SGHVS; CDR2 reads FQNEAQ. V was cut by 2 bases and J by 7 bases, with 9 bases left in between. CDR3 protein: CASSLRRDQPQHF. CDR3 nucleotides: TGTGCCAGCAGCTTACGGAGGGACCAGCCCCAGCATTTT.

The chain has TRBV6-5 and TRBJ2-2; D ambiguous. Deletions cut 4 bases from V and 1 base from J, with 7 bases between. This CDR3 contains 14 residues. Germline V gene lookup returns CDR1 MNHEY and CDR2 SVGAGI. CDR3 region: CASSFHRNTGELFF. The CDR3 DNA sequence: TGTGCCAGCAGTTTTCATAGGAACACCGGGGAGCTGTTTTTT.